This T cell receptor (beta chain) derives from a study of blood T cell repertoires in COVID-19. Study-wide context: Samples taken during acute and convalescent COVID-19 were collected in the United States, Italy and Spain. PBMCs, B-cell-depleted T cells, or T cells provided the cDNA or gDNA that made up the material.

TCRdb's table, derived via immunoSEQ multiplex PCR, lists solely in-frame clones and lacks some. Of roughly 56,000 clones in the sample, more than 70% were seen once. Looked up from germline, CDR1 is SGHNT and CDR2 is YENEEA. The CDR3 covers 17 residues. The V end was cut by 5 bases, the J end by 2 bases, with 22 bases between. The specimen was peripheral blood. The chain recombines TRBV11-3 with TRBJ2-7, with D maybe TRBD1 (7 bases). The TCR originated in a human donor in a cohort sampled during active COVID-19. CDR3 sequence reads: CASSPFGGTANTYEQYF. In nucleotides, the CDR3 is TGTGCCAGCAGCCCATTTGGGGGGACAGCGAACACCTACGAGCAGTACTTC.